These T cell receptor beta chains were read from a single sample in a study of T cells in Graves' hyperthyroidism and ophthalmopathy. TCRdb analysed the multiplex PCR reads with MiXCR anew, one entry per CDR3 protein. The sample holds some 740,000 distinct CDR3 sequences, about 15% seen once. Specimen: blood. The receptors were sampled from a woman younger than 35 with Graves' hyperthyroidism. The CDR3 runs from the conserved cysteine through the conserved F or W. A D gene is named only where the DNA matches it firmly.

CDR3: CASSKRLAGLDEQYF
V: TRBV3-1
D: TRBD2

CDR3: CASSSTEYQETQYF
V: TRBV7-8
D: .

CDR3: CASSLGTGLFNEQFF
V: TRBV7-9
D: .

CDR3: CASSQGWRQGSNQPQHF
V: TRBV3-1
D: .

CDR3: CASSSGTLPGNEQFF
V: TRBV5-1
D: .

CDR3: CSVKPSDTQYF
V: TRBV29-1
D: .

CDR3: CASSPSLGRGKNTEAFF
V: TRBV28
D: .

CDR3: CASNHQFRDRPYEQYF
V: TRBV4-1
D: TRBD1

CDR3: CASGSGPLFDTQYF
V: TRBV5-1
D: .

CDR3: CASSYGGGDLETQYF
V: TRBV6-5
D: TRBD2

CDR3: CASIPYTDTQYF
V: TRBV7-9
D: .

CDR3: CASSLLGVPNYEQYF
V: TRBV7-3
D: .

CDR3: CASSFTGIYEQYF
V: TRBV12-3/TRBV12-4
D: .

CDR3: CASSGLINEQYF
V: TRBV12-3/TRBV12-4
D: .

CDR3: CASSFRESGNEQFF
V: TRBV11-3
D: .

CDR3: CASSVFAGAGGNNEQFF
V: TRBV9
D: TRBD1

CDR3: CASSEGPGTSPLHF
V: TRBV3-1
D: .

CDR3: CASGLNPNTGELFF
V: TRBV12-5
D: .

CDR3: CSARDFQRRSNEQFF
V: TRBV20-1
D: .

CDR3: CASSTTPNQWSGYTGELFF
V: TRBV28
D: .

CDR3: CASSPKTSAFYEQYF
V: TRBV18
D: TRBD2

CDR3: CATSEAGGPNRNEQFF
V: TRBV24-1
D: TRBD2

CDR3: CASSIDPYSQETQYF
V: TRBV19
D: .

CDR3: CASSQEGGAVHTQYF
V: TRBV4-3
D: .